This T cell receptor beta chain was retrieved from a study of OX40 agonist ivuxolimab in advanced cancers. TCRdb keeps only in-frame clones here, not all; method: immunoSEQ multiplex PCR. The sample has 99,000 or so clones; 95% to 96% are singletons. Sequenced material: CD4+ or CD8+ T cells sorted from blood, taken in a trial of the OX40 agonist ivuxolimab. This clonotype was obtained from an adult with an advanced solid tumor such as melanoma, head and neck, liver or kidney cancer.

Here the CDR3 reads CASSGSLGTQPQHF. The CDR3 region has the DNA TGTGCCAGCAGCGGAAGCCTTGGGACCCAGCCCCAGCATTTT. The V gene is TRBV9, the J gene TRBJ1-5; D might be TRBD1 (5 bases). V was clipped by 3 bases and J by 7 bases, with 14 bases between them. Germline V gives CDR1 SGDLS, CDR2 YYNGEE. The CDR3 consists of 14 residues.